This is a list of T cell receptor beta chains from one sample in a study of cytomegalovirus exposure and HLA in healthy donors. The repertoire was sequenced with immunoSEQ multiplex PCR; TCRdb's copy has only in-frame clones and lacks some. Of roughly 130,000 clones listed, 66% are singletons. Sequenced input: PBMCs. Source of these receptors: a woman aged 60-75 years in good health and CMV-seronegative. Each CDR3 is given with its conserved first and last residue. Fields, in order: CDR3 protein, CDR3 DNA, V gene, clone size, J gene, D gene. The D gene is left open where the match is weak. Not all rows give a size; the values are once, few, many and, for expanded clones, a class.

CDR3: CASLAQATYEQYF
DNA: TGTGCCAGTCTCGCACAGGCGACCTACGAGCAGTACTTC
V: TRBV7-3
size: once
J: TRBJ2-7
D: .

CDR3: CASSLQQGLRGNTIYF
DNA: TGTGCCAGCAGCCTACAACAGGGTTTGAGGGGAAACACCATATATTTT
V: TRBV7-2
size: few
J: TRBJ1-3
D: .

CDR3: CASSASGTSVGEQYF
DNA: TGCGCCAGCAGCGCCTCCGGGACTAGCGTGGGGGAGCAGTACTTC
V: TRBV5-1
size: .
J: TRBJ2-7
D: TRBD2

CDR3: CASSLQRVTYNEQFF
DNA: TGCGCCAGCAGCCTCCAGCGGGTCACGTACAATGAGCAGTTCTTC
V: TRBV5-1
size: .
J: TRBJ2-1
D: .

CDR3: CASSVEGAGTSHYNEQFF
DNA: TGTGCCAGCAGCGTAGAAGGTGCGGGGACTAGCCACTACAATGAGCAGTTCTTC
V: TRBV9
size: .
J: TRBJ2-1
D: TRBD2

CDR3: CASMGGLVRTYEQYF
DNA: TGTGCCAGCATGGGGGGGCTTGTGCGAACCTACGAGCAGTACTTC
V: TRBV28
size: .
J: TRBJ2-7
D: .

CDR3: CASSYPTVVNTGELFF
DNA: TGTGCCAGCAGTTACCCGACAGTCGTAAACACCGGGGAGCTGTTTTTT
V: TRBV6-6
size: .
J: TRBJ2-2
D: .

CDR3: CASSRDRGGEQYF
DNA: TGTGCCAGCAGCCGTGACAGGGGTGGCGAGCAGTACTTC
V: TRBV2
size: .
J: TRBJ2-7
D: TRBD1

CDR3: CASSEQPGGEQYF
DNA: TGTGCCAGCAGCGAACAACCAGGGGGCGAGCAGTACTTC
V: TRBV7-8
size: .
J: TRBJ2-7
D: TRBD1

CDR3: CAISQTDRVDEQFF
DNA: TGTGCCATCAGTCAGACCGACAGGGTGGATGAGCAGTTCTTC
V: TRBV10-3
size: .
J: TRBJ2-1
D: TRBD1